A single sample is the source of the 16 T cell receptor beta chains below, sequenced in a study of cytomegalovirus exposure and HLA in healthy donors (dated by TCRdb to the late 2010s). Library construction relied on the immunoSEQ multiplex PCR assay. The multiplex PCR relied on a mix of 60 forward primers for TCR Vbeta segments and 13 reverse primers for TCR Jbeta segments. TCRdb mirrors the immuneACCESS table, restricted to in-frame sequences. Some clones are absent from its copies; in checked studies, under half trace to an unresolved V gene, and the reason for the others is unknown. The sample has about 68,000 clones on record, roughly four fifths of them singletons. About 7% of the sample lies in the top ten. Source material: PBMCs. All receptors derive from a human donor in good health.

This clone was seen a handful of times. The chain links TRBV11-1 to TRBJ2-1; 10 bases align to TRBD2. The trim removed 5 bases at V and 6 bases at J, leaving 7 bases unmatched. The CDR3 totals 15 residues. Germline V gene lookup returns CDR1 SGHAT and CDR2 FQDESV (reference sequence). The CDR3 loop reads CASSRIAGGLNEQFF. The CDR3 nucleotides read TGTGCCAGCAGCCGAATAGCGGGGGGCCTCAATGAGCAGTTCTTC.

This clone was observed a single time. V usage is TRBV9 and J usage is TRBJ2-2; D is perhaps TRBD2 (5 bases). Trimming removed 5 bases from V and 1 base from J, with 9 bases in between. The germline gives CDR1 SGDLS, CDR2 YYNGEE. The CDR3 consists of 14 residues. The CDR3: CASRPRENTGELFF. The CDR3 nucleotides are TGTGCCAGCAGACCCCGGGAGAACACCGGGGAGCTGTTTTTT.

V is TRBV7-3 and J is TRBJ2-3; 7 nucleotides line up with TRBD1. Trimming took 8 bases from V and 3 from J; bases not matched to a gene: 5. CDR1 is SGHTA, CDR2 FQGTGA, per germline. The CDR3 sequence is 13 residues long. CDR3 sequence reads: CASGKGATDTQYF. The CDR3 DNA reads TGTGCCAGCGGAAAGGGGGCTACAGATACGCAGTATTTT.

V is TRBV7-3 and J is TRBJ1-1, with D perhaps TRBD1 (5 bases). Germline V gives CDR1 SGHTA, CDR2 FQGTGA. This CDR3 contains 15 residues. V dropped 5 bases and J dropped 2 bases, with 15 bases sitting between them. CDR3 amino acids: CASSPVGPANTEAFF. DNA for the CDR3: TGTGCCAGCAGCCCCGTGGGGCCGGCTAACACTGAAGCTTTCTTT. Variable domain in full (rest from reference TRBV7-3 and TRBJ1-1): GAGVSQTPSNKVTEKGKYVELRCDPISGHTALYWYRQSLGQGPEFLIYFQGTGAADDSGLPNDRFFAVRPEGSVSTLKIQRTERGDSAVYLCASSPVGPANTEAFFGQGTRLTVV.

The chain has TRBV7-8 and TRBJ2-5; TRBD1 matches 8 bases. Trimming at V came to 5 bases and at J to 5 bases, leaving 7 bases not matched to a gene. The CDR3 runs to 14 residues. Germline V gene data show CDR1 as SGHVS and CDR2 as FQNEAQ. The CDR3 here is CASSQGQGRETQYF. The CDR3 DNA reads TGTGCCAGCAGCCAAGGACAGGGCCGGGAGACCCAGTACTTC.

This clone has only one observation. This rearrangement joins TRBV7-7 to TRBJ2-7, with 8 bases identical to TRBD1. The CDR3 is 14 amino acids. CDR1 is SSHAT, CDR2 FNYEAQ, per germline (reference sequence). Germline trimming cut 0 bases from V and 4 bases from J; bases unmatched to any gene: 2. The CDR3 loop reads CASSLARGQYEQYF. DNA for the CDR3: TGTGCCAGCAGCTTAGCCAGGGGGCAATACGAGCAGTACTTC.

J is TRBJ2-1 and V is TRBV2; a possible D gene is TRBD2 (5 bases). Germline CDR1 is SNHLY and CDR2 is FYNNEI. Trimming took 8 bases from V and 0 from J, leaving 14 bases between them. The CDR3 extends over 15 amino acids. The CDR3 region is CASSPFGSSYNEQFF. The DNA of the CDR3 is TGTGCCAGCTCTCCGTTTGGGAGCTCCTACAATGAGCAGTTCTTC.

This clone came up once. The genes are TRBV13 and TRBJ1-5; TRBD1 might be the D (5 bases). This CDR3 spans 14 amino acids. Trimming left V 0 bases short and J 8 bases short, with 11 bases between. CDR1 and CDR2 (germline): PRHDT, FYEKMQ (reference sequence). As DNA, the CDR3 is TGTGCCAGCAGCTTAGGGGACAAAGGAAAGCCCCAGCATTTT. The encoded protein is CASSLGDKGKPQHF.

The chain carries TRBV4-2 and TRBJ2-3; TRBD1 matches 8 bases. CDR3 length: 16 residues. Germline V lookup: CDR1 LGHNA, CDR2 YNFKEQ. J lost 3 bases, V lost 5 bases, and 10 bases had no gene match. The CDR3 is CASSSGGRGRTDTQYF. The CDR3 DNA is TGTGCCAGCAGCTCAGGGGGCAGGGGGCGAACAGATACGCAGTATTTT.

The genes are TRBV7-2 and TRBJ1-2; no reliable D call. Germline V gives CDR1 SGHTA, CDR2 FQGNSA. V lost 4 bases to trimming and J lost 8 bases, with 23 bases between them. The CDR3 covers 16 residues. In DNA, the CDR3 is TGTGCCAGCAGCTCCCCTAACGCGGGTGCCTCTATGGGCTACACCTTC. Translated: CASSSPNAGASMGYTF.

The chain employs TRBV27 and TRBJ1-4; no firm D call. CDR1 and CDR2 (germline): MNHEY, SMNVEV (reference sequence). The germline V and J ends were trimmed by 2 bases and 6 bases, with 16 bases remaining between them. CDR3 length equals 16 residues. CDR3 in amino acids: CASSLGKRSGYEKLFF. Written as DNA, the CDR3 is TGTGCCAGCAGTTTAGGGAAGAGGAGCGGTTATGAAAAACTGTTTTTT.

The chain carries TRBV28 and TRBJ1-4; 9 bases line up with TRBD1. The CDR3 covers 16 residues. V gave up 6 bases and J gave up 4 bases; unmatched junction bases: 9. The germline CDR1 and CDR2 sequences are MDHEN and SYDVKM. This CDR3 reads CASSPRQGGGNEKLFF. DNA for the CDR3: TGTGCCAGCAGCCCAAGACAGGGGGGGGGTAATGAAAAACTGTTTTTT.

The chain links TRBV14 to TRBJ2-5; 12 bases fit TRBD2. V lost 4 bases and J lost 5; bases outside the gene matches: 14. The CDR3 contains 18 residues. Germline CDR1 reads SGHDN; CDR2 reads FVKESK. The CDR3 DNA reads TGTGCCAGCAGCCGGAGTGTCCTAGCGGGGGGGTACGGCGAGACCCAGTACTTC. This gives the protein CASSRSVLAGGYGETQYF. The complete variable domain, with remaining parts taken from reference TRBV14 and TRBJ2-5, reads EAGVTQFPSHSVIEKGQTVTLRCDPISGHDNLYWYRRVMGKEIKFLLHFVKESKQDESGMPNNRFLAERTGGTYSTLKVQPAELEDSGVYFCASSRSVLAGGYGETQYFGPGTRLLVL.

This chain connects TRBV5-5 to TRBJ2-1; 11 bases match TRBD2. J gave up 4 bases and V 4 bases, and 7 bases lay outside the gene matches. CDR1 SGHKS and CDR2 YYEKEE come from the germline V gene (reference sequence). The CDR3 has 16 amino acids. The CDR3 protein is CASSRPTSGGYNEQFF. CDR3 DNA: TGTGCCAGCAGCCGGCCTACTAGCGGGGGATACAATGAGCAGTTCTTC.

This rearrangement joins TRBV5-1 to TRBJ2-1, with a tentative D call TRBD1 (6 bases). Trimming removed 6 bases at V and 3 bases at J, with 7 bases between. Germline lookup yields CDR1 SGHRS and CDR2 YFSETQ. CDR3 length: 12 residues. The CDR3 coding sequence is TGCGCCAGCACCAGGGGCTACAATGAGCAGTTCTTC. Encoded protein: CASTRGYNEQFF. Full variable domain (rest looked up from reference TRBV5-1 and TRBJ2-1): KAGVTQTPRYLIKTRGQQVTLSCSPISGHRSVSWYQQTPGQGLQFLFEYFSETQRNKGNFPGRFSGRQFSNSRSEMNVSTLELGDSALYLCASTRGYNEQFFGPGTRLTVL.

The genes are TRBV18 and TRBJ1-6, with 7 positions matching TRBD1. CDR3 length equals 15 residues. Trimming removed 3 bases from V and 5 bases from J; junction bases left unmatched: 4. Germline values: CDR1 KGHSH, CDR2 LQKENI. The CDR3 reads CASSPTGDDNSPLHF. The CDR3 nucleotides are TGTGCCAGCTCACCTACAGGGGATGATAATTCACCCCTCCACTTT.